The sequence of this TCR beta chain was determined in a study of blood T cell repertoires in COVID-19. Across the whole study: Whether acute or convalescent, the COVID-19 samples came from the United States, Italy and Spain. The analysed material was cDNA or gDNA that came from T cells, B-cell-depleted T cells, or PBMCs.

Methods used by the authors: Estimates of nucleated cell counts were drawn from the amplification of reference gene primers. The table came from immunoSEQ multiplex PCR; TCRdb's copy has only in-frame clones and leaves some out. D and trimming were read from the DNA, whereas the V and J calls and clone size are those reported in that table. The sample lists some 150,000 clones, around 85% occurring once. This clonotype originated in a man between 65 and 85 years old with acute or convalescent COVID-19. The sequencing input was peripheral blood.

The CDR3 protein is CASSSGTFNTGELFF. As DNA, the CDR3 is TGTGCCAGCAGCTCAGGGACTTTCAACACCGGGGAGCTGTTTTTT. The rearrangement joins TRBV5-6 to TRBJ2-2, with D maybe TRBD2 (6 bases). The CDR3 has 15 residues. CDR1 is SGHDT and CDR2 is YYEEEE in the germline V gene. Deletions cut 3 bases from V and 2 bases from J, with 11 bases between.